This TCR beta chain was obtained from a study of blood T cells in healthy people across ages. Study findings and constraints: Getting older went along with TCR beta diversity per million T cells dropping roughly linearly.

Using a J-beta primer mix together with a sample-barcoded 5' primer, a second PCR was run for about 6 to 11 cycles. TCRdb passed the 5' RACE reads through MiXCR, listing each CDR3 protein once. The sample includes hundreds of thousands of distinct CDR3 sequences, around two thirds seen only once; the top ten take roughly a quarter. Donors ranged from about 6 to 95 years old and were healthy Caucasians in Russia. The ends were cut back, 5 bases at V and 7 bases at J, with 18 bases in the middle. This CDR3 is built from 16 residues. Germline V gene lookup returns CDR1 SGHAT and CDR2 FQNNGV. This clonotype was detected once. What it binds is unknown.

Sequences were obtained from blood. This rearrangement joins TRBV11-2 to TRBJ1-6, with TRBD1 as a possible D gene (6 bases). The receptor comes from a young man in good health. For the CDR3, the DNA is TGTGCCAGCAGCGTCTCAGGGGTGGCGGGGAATTCACCCCTCCACTTT. Protein product: CASSVSGVAGNSPLHF.